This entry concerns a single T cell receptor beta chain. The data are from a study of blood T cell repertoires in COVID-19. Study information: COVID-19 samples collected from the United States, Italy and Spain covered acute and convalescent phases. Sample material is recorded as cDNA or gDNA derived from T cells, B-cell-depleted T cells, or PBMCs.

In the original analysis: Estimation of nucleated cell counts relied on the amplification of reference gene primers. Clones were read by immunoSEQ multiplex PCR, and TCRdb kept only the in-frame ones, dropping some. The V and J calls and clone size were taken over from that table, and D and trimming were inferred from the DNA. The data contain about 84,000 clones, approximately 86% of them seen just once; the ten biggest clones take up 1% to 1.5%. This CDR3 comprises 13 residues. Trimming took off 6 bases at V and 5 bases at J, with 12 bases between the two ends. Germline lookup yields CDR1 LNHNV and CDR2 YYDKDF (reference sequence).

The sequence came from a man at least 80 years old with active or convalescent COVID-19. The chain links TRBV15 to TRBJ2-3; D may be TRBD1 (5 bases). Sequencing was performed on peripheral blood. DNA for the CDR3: TGTGCCACCAGAATGGGGCCCGGAGATACGCAGTATTTT. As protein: CATRMGPGDTQYF.